A single T cell receptor (beta chain) is shown here with its context. The table lists this clone with many counts. The antigen this receptor binds is unknown. Per-base qualities were not stored, and no clone one base away is much larger. The CDR1 and CDR2 encoded by the germline V gene are SGHAT and FQNNGV. The CDR3 holds 15 amino acids from the cysteine to the phenylalanine. The retained sequence is limited to the CDR3, 45 bases, with the frame set at the first base. Between the V and J ends, shortened by 5 bases and 6 bases respectively, the junction contains 17 bases. Patients with autoimmune disease history or receiving systemic immunosuppression were excluded from the trial. In every dose cohort, peripheral blood was drawn for TCR sequencing at baseline, cycle 4 day 1, and cycle 7 day 1. The samples were taken from a phase I, first-in-human, multicenter, open-label dose-escalation trial of ivuxolimab. Adults with locally advanced or metastatic melanoma, renal cell, hepatocellular, or head and neck squamous cell carcinoma were enrolled in the trial. Before TCR sequencing, CD4+ and CD8+ T cells were separately sorted from peripheral blood.

The data belong to a study of OX40 agonist ivuxolimab in advanced cancers. Regarding the study in general: The costimulatory receptor OX40 (CD134) was targeted by ivuxolimab, a fully human IgG2 agonistic monoclonal antibody. Intravenous ivuxolimab was administered to patients every 2 weeks at six dose levels: 0.01, 0.1, 0.3, 1.5, 3 and 10 mg/kg. Among the roughly 52 dose-escalation patients, 19 had hepatocellular carcinoma, about 15 melanoma, 9 renal cell carcinoma and 9 head and neck cancer. In the dose-escalation cohort, around four fifths of patients were male, and the mean age was around 65 years with a range of roughly 20 to 79. Patients were allowed to have had prior anti-PD-1, anti-PD-L1 or anti-CTLA-4 therapy, and more than 30% of the dose-escalation patients had previously received checkpoint inhibitors. Partial responses occurred in three dose-escalation patients, of whom one had hepatocellular carcinoma and two had cutaneous melanoma. Peripheral TCRbeta sequencing was intended to test whether TCR sequence diversity was altered and clonal T-cell expansion was caused by ivuxolimab. The monotherapy dose-escalation portion (N ≈ 56 patients) of the phase I ivuxolimab trial is reported in the paper.

Paper-wide results and their limitations: Low levels of normalized T-cell clonal expansion were also seen in some nonresponding patients. In partial responders in the 0.1-3.0 mg/kg groups, normalized peripheral clonal expansion was found to be among the lowest, especially among CD8+ T cells. After ivuxolimab, more expanded clones were found on average in CD8+ T cells than in CD4+ T cells. Clonal expansion of both CD4+ and CD8+ blood T cells was observed from baseline to week 6 at doses 0.1 to 3.0 mg/kg. The antigen specificity of the clonally expanded peripheral T cells was not determined.

Genomic DNA was isolated from the sorted cells so that the TCRbeta CDR3 region could be sequenced. The immunoSEQ Assay was used to sequence the TCRbeta CDR3 regions. In its TCRdb copy, this immuneACCESS table keeps in-frame sequences only and misses some clones. Where compared with another copy, unresolved V genes explain less than half of these, and the others have no known cause. The sample yields tens of thousands of clones; about 85% were counted once. The biggest ten clones account for approximately 22% of the sample. This clonotype was sampled from an adult with an advanced solid tumor such as melanoma, head and neck, liver or kidney cancer. Recombination linked TRBV11-2 to TRBJ2-1, with TRBD2 tentatively as D gene (5 bases match). The starting material was CD4+ or CD8+ T cells sorted from blood, obtained in a trial of the OX40 agonist ivuxolimab. CDR3 protein: CASSPDWTNFNEQFF. The DNA reads as follows: TGTGCCAGCAGCCCGGACTGGACCAACTTCAATGAGCAGTTCTTC.